The 10 T cell receptor beta chains presented below share a single source sample, sequenced in a study of beta chain features in type 1 diabetes. General study points: Shortening of TCRB CDR3s, moderate but significant, appeared in all four CD4+ subsets of Type 1 diabetes patients.

Their antigens remain unidentified. The study reverse transcribed the entire isolated RNA, so it sequenced expressed TCRB transcripts. Profiling relied on immunoSEQ multiplex PCR, and the TCRdb table lists in-frame clones only, not all of them. This repertoire shows over 600,000 clones, under 15% found once; its top ten account for more than 0.1%. The sequenced sample was naive CD4+ T cells from blood. These receptors originate from a man aged 25-45 years with type 1 diabetes.

This clone has just a few counts. This sequence joins TRBV20-1 and TRBJ1-1; D ambiguous. The CDR3 totals 11 residues. The V gene's germline CDR1 is DFQATT and CDR2 SNEGSKA (reference sequence). Trimming shortened V by 3 bases and J by 4 bases, and 6 bases separated the two germline ends. The CDR3 region has the DNA TGCAGTGCTAGGAAGCTCACTGAAGCTTTCTTT. Translation gives CSARKLTEAFF.

The chain is built from TRBV9 and TRBJ2-2; D is unclear. Deletions cut 0 bases from V and 6 bases from J, with 12 bases between. Germline CDR1 SGDLS, CDR2 YYNGEE. This CDR3 has 15 amino acids. The CDR3, as DNA: TGTGCCAGCAGCGTAGCTTTATCGGGTTCCGGGGAGCTGTTTTTT. Translated, it gives CASSVALSGSGELFF.

Only a few counts were recorded for this clone. This chain connects TRBV4-2 to TRBJ1-2; D unresolved. Trimming removed 3 bases at V and 5 bases at J, with 16 bases between. There are 15 residues in the CDR3. In germline, CDR1 is LGHNA, CDR2 YNFKEQ. Written as DNA, the CDR3 is TGTGCCAGCAGCCATGAAGGTCGCAGCAATTATGGCTACACCTTC. It yields the protein CASSHEGRSNYGYTF.

In this sample, this clone turned up a few times. The chain links TRBV4-2 to TRBJ2-3; D not resolved. The length of the CDR3 is 16 residues. The germline V gene encodes CDR1 LGHNA and CDR2 YNFKEQ. Deletions cut 2 bases from V and 1 base from J, with 13 bases between. DNA for the CDR3: TGTGCCAGCAGCCAAATACAGCAAGCCGGCACAGATACGCAGTATTTT. It yields the protein CASSQIQQAGTDTQYF.

The chain combines TRBV5-1 with TRBJ2-7; 7 nucleotides line up with TRBD1. This CDR3 is 14 amino acids long. CDR1 SGHRS and CDR2 YFSETQ come from the germline V gene. V trimming: 3 bases; J trimming: 6 bases; junction bases outside the gene matches: 9. CDR3 nucleotides: TGCGCCAGCAGCTGGGGGACAGTAGGAGGCGAGCAGTACTTC. Translation gives CASSWGTVGGEQYF.

This chain links TRBV13 with TRBJ1-6, with D perhaps matching TRBD1 (5 bases). From germline, CDR1 is PRHDT and CDR2 FYEKMQ (reference sequence). This CDR3 contains 16 residues. V lost 5 bases and J 5 bases, leaving 16 bases between the germline ends. The CDR3 region has the DNA TGTGCCAGCAGCATTAATCCGGGACGAAATAATTCACCCCTCCACTTT. It encodes CASSINPGRNNSPLHF.

The genes are TRBV7-2 and TRBJ2-7, with 10 bases aligning to TRBD1. The germline CDR1 and CDR2 sequences are SGHTA and FQGNSA. The V segment lost 0 bases and the J segment 5 bases; nucleotides outside the gene matches: 7. The CDR3 length is 16 residues. DNA for the CDR3: TGTGCCAGCAGCTTAGCTGGTCCGGGACAGGGGAACGAGCAGTACTTC. As protein: CASSLAGPGQGNEQYF.

This chain uses TRBV6-6 with TRBJ1-2, with a weak D call TRBD1 (6 bases). Germline V gene sequence: CDR1 MNHNY, CDR2 SVGAGI (reference sequence). There are 13 residues in the CDR3. The V gene lost 5 bases and the J gene lost 4 bases, with 11 bases spanning the gap. The CDR3 DNA is TGTGCCAGCAGTGCCACAGGGAGCTATGGCTACACCTTC. It encodes CASSATGSYGYTF.

V gene TRBV27 combines with J gene TRBJ1-5; D unclear. The germline V and J ends were trimmed by 8 bases and 4 bases, with 15 bases remaining between them. The CDR3 sequence is 14 residues long. The germline V gene has CDR1 MNHEY and CDR2 SMNVEV (reference sequence). CDR3 loop: CASSRTFENQPQHF. The CDR3 region has the DNA TGTGCCAGCTCTAGGACCTTCGAGAATCAGCCCCAGCATTTT.

The J gene is TRBJ1-4, the V gene TRBV30; maybe TRBD1 (5 bases). The CDR3 runs to 19 residues. Trimming stripped 2 bases from V and 0 bases from J, with 22 bases between. Germline V lookup: CDR1 GTSNPN, CDR2 SVGIG (reference sequence). CDR3 DNA: TGTGCCTGGAGTAAGGGGCTAACTCCAAGCCTTGCAACTAATGAAAAACTGTTTTTT. Translation gives CAWSKGLTPSLATNEKLFF.